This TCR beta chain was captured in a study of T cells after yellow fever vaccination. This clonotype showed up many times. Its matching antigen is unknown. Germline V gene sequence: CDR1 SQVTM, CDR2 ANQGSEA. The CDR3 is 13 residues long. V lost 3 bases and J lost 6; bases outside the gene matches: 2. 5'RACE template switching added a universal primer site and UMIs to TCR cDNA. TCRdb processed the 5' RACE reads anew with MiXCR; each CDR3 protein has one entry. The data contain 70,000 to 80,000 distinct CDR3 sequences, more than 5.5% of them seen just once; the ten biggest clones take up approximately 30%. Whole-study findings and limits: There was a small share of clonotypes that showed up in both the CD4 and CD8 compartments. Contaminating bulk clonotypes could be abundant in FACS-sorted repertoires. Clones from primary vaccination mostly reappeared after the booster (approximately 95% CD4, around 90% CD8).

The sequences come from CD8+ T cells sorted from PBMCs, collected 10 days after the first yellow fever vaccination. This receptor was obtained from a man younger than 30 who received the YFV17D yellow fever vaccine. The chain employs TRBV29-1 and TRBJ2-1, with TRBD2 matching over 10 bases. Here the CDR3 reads CSVEPSGGNEQFF. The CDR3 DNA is TGCAGCGTTGAGCCTAGCGGGGGCAATGAGCAGTTCTTC.